Presented here are 18 T cell receptor beta chains from one specimen sequenced in a study of blood T cells in healthy people across ages. The use of a sample-barcoded 5' primer and a J-beta primer mix characterized a second PCR of about 6 to 12 cycles. TCRdb analysed the 5' RACE reads with MiXCR anew, one entry per CDR3 protein. The sample has about 1.6 million distinct CDR3 sequences, 30% to 40% seen once. Material: blood. Source of these receptors: a woman aged 25-40 years in good health.

This clonotype was counted a few times. The gene calls are TRBV6-6 and TRBJ1-2, with D perhaps TRBD1 (6 bases). Per germline, CDR1 MNHNY and CDR2 SVGAGI (reference sequence). V was cut by 3 bases and J by 2 bases, with 10 bases left in between. CDR3 size: 14 residues. This CDR3 reads CASSYLDRNYGYTF. CDR3 in DNA: TGTGCCAGCAGTTATTTGGACAGAAACTATGGCTACACCTTC.

The chain recombines TRBV6-6 with TRBJ2-5; 10 nucleotides line up with TRBD2. Germline CDR1 is MNHNY and CDR2 is SVGAGI (reference sequence). The CDR3 length is 17 residues. V trimming: 2 bases; J trimming: 11 bases; junction bases outside the gene matches: 17. The CDR3 region has the DNA TGTGCCAGCAGTTACAACTCTGGGACTAGCGCCCACAATGAGCAGTACTTC. The encoded protein is CASSYNSGTSAHNEQYF.

J is TRBJ2-1 and V is TRBV28; D unclear. The ends were cut back, 3 bases at V and 0 bases at J, with 24 bases in the middle. The CDR3 loop spans 20 amino acids. The germline V gene has CDR1 MDHEN and CDR2 SYDVKM. The CDR3 DNA follows: TGTGCCAGCAGTTTCCCCCATAACCTGATCGTGAAGAACTCCTACAATGAGCAGTTCTTC. Translated: CASSFPHNLIVKNSYNEQFF.

This chain connects TRBV27 to TRBJ2-7; D possibly corresponds to TRBD1 (6 bases). The germline V gene encodes CDR1 MNHEY and CDR2 SMNVEV (reference sequence). This CDR3 is 17 amino acids long. The V and J ends lost 0 bases and 0 bases respectively, with 15 bases between them. This CDR3 reads CASSLSQPGHSSYEQYF. In DNA, the CDR3 is TGTGCCAGCAGTTTATCCCAACCGGGACACTCCTCCTACGAGCAGTACTTC.

This chain uses TRBV21-1 with TRBJ2-5; no check of the table's D call, TRBD1, against the DNA was made. TRBV21-1 is reported as a pseudogene. The CDR3 covers 19 residues. The CDR3 protein is CASSKGGEGSPLFGETQYF. The CDR3 DNA reads as TGTGCCAGCAGCAAAGGGGGGGAGGGGTCCCCCCTTTTTGGGGAGACCCAGTACTTC.

This clonotype was recorded a few times. J is TRBJ2-1 and V is TRBV5-1, with D possibly being TRBD2 (5 bases). V lost 7 bases to trimming and J lost 1 base, with 18 bases between them. Looked up from germline, CDR1 is SGHRS and CDR2 is YFSETQ. This CDR3 is built from 16 residues. This CDR3 reads CASRPSGYYSYNEQFF. The CDR3, as DNA: TGCGCCAGCCGTCCATCGGGGTATTATTCCTACAATGAGCAGTTCTTC.

This sequence joins TRBV27 and TRBJ2-7, with 7 bases lining up with TRBD2. The CDR3 has 15 residues. The ends lost 1 base at V and 5 bases at J; junction bases unmatched: 8. Germline values: CDR1 MNHEY, CDR2 SMNVEV (reference sequence). The CDR3 protein is CASSLFGREFDEQYF. CDR3 sequence (DNA): TGTGCCAGCAGTTTATTTGGGCGGGAGTTCGACGAGCAGTACTTC.

The rearrangement uses TRBV21-1 and TRBJ2-3. TRBV21-1 represents a pseudogene. The CDR3 length is 14 residues. DNA of the CDR3: TGTGCCAGCAGCAATTCACTAAACGGGGATACGCAGTATTTT. Translated, it gives CASSNSLNGDTQYF.

V is TRBV6-5 and J is TRBJ2-7; D is unclear. The CDR3 runs 12 residues. Germline CDR1 reads MNHEY; CDR2 reads SVGAGI. Trimming stripped 11 bases from V and 3 bases from J, with 14 bases between. The CDR3 nucleotides read TGTGCCGCCTCTGGGGTTAACTACGAGCAGTACTTC. Its protein is CAASGVNYEQYF.

The chain couples TRBV24-1 to TRBJ1-5, with D perhaps TRBD1 (6 bases). Germline assignment: CDR1 KGHDR and CDR2 SFDVKD. V lost 4 bases and J lost 7, with 16 bases in between. This CDR3 is 15 amino acids long. The CDR3 protein is CATSDSGTPYQPQHF. CDR3 sequence (DNA): TGTGCCACCAGTGACTCCGGGACACCATACCAGCCCCAGCATTTT.

This clonotype has a count of ten or more. The chain uses TRBV9 and TRBJ2-7, with 7 bases fitting TRBD2. The CDR3 length is 13 residues. From germline, CDR1 is SGDLS and CDR2 YYNGEE. The V and J ends lost 0 bases and 7 bases, in that order; junction bases with no gene match: 4. The CDR3 is CASSVEVRGEQYF. DNA for the CDR3: TGTGCCAGCAGCGTAGAAGTGCGGGGGGAGCAGTACTTC. Full variable domain (outside the CDR3, taken from reference TRBV9 and TRBJ2-7): DSGVTQTPKHLITATGQRVTLRCSPRSGDLSVYWYQQSLDQGLQFLIQYYNGEERAKGNILERFSAQQFPDLHSELNLSSLELGDSALYFCASSVEVRGEQYFGPGTRLTVT.

The V and J genes are TRBV9 and TRBJ2-1; 7 nucleotides match TRBD2. CDR3 length: 17 residues. V was clipped by 0 bases and J by 5 bases; unmatched bases: 11. Germline CDR1 is SGDLS and CDR2 is YYNGEE. CDR3: CASSVEIYGGGDNEQFF. The CDR3 nucleotides are TGTGCCAGCAGCGTAGAAATATATGGGGGAGGGGACAATGAGCAGTTCTTC.

In this sample, this clonotype turned up a few times. The rearrangement joins TRBV20-1 to TRBJ2-1; 7 bases are shared with TRBD1. Germline assignment: CDR1 DFQATT and CDR2 SNEGSKA (reference sequence). The CDR3 totals 14 residues. J lost 10 bases, V lost 2 bases, and 11 bases had no gene match. The CDR3 loop is CSARLGGARTEQFF. The CDR3 region has the DNA TGCAGTGCTAGATTAGGGGGCGCCCGTACGGAGCAGTTCTTC.

The chain joins TRBV25-1 to TRBJ2-3, with 7 bases aligning to TRBD2. Germline assignment: CDR1 MGHDK and CDR2 SYGVNS. This CDR3 is 16 amino acids long. V lost 0 bases to trimming and J lost 2 bases; unmatched junction nucleotides: 5. The CDR3 sequence is CASSEYIAGDTDTQYF. In DNA, the CDR3 is TGTGCCAGCAGTGAATATATTGCGGGGGACACAGATACGCAGTATTTT.

This sequence joins TRBV2 and TRBJ2-7; 8 bases line up with TRBD1. The CDR3 length is 16 residues. The germline gives CDR1 SNHLY, CDR2 FYNNEI. After removal of 6 bases from V and 1 base from J, the junction contained 11 bases not matched to a gene. CDR3 DNA: TGTGCCAGCAGCATCTCCCGGCACAGGGGGTCCTACGAGCAGTACTTC. It yields the protein CASSISRHRGSYEQYF.

In the case of this clonotype: A read error is possible here, since a much larger clone lies one base away. This chain uses TRBV7-2 with TRBJ2-5, with 8 bases identical to TRBD2. The CDR3 has 14 amino acids. V shed 6 bases and J 0 bases; nucleotides not matched to a gene: 3. The V gene's germline CDR1 is SGHTA and CDR2 FQGNSA. The CDR3 region has the DNA TGTGCCAGCAGACGCGGGAGGAACCAAGAGACCCAGTACTTC. It is translated as CASRRGRNQETQYF. The entire variable domain, with the rest obtained from reference TRBV7-2 and TRBJ2-5, is as follows: GAGVSQSPSNKVTEKGKDVELRCDPISGHTALYWYRQSLGQGLEFLIYFQGNSAPDKSGLPSDRFSAERTGGSVSTLTIQRTQQEDSAVYLCASRRGRNQETQYFGPGTRLLVL.

This chain uses TRBV12-3 or TRBV12-4 with TRBJ1-2; the match to TRBD1 covers 8 bases. This CDR3 contains 12 residues. Trimming took 3 bases from V and 12 from J; bases not matched to a gene: 6. CDR3 sequence: CASSLGDRWNTF. DNA of the CDR3: TGTGCCAGCAGTTTGGGGGACAGGTGGAACACCTTC.

On this clonotype itself: Germline and junction disagree at one end, which may indicate a read error. The chain employs TRBV5-1 and TRBJ2-3; TRBD1 might be the D (5 bases). Per germline, CDR1 SGHRS and CDR2 YFSETQ. The CDR3 is made up of 14 amino acids. CDR3 in DNA: TGCGCCAGCAGCTTGGTTGGGGCCACAGATACGCTGTATTTT. It is translated as CASSLVGATDTLYF.